A selection of T cell receptor beta chains follows, all from one sample in a study of cytomegalovirus exposure and HLA in healthy donors. Sequencing used immunoSEQ multiplex PCR; TCRdb keeps in-frame clones, though not all of them. This table holds tens of thousands of clones, around 90% found once. Material for sequencing was PBMCs. Receptors originate from a man aged 30 to 45 in good health and CMV-seronegative. Both conserved end residues are part of each CDR3. The order of the fields is V gene, clone size, J gene, D gene, CDR3 DNA, CDR3 protein. D genes are given only for firm matches. The size of a clone is reported for some rows only, either as once, few or many, or as a class for expanded clones.

TRBV5-1	.	TRBJ2-5	.	TGCGCCAGCAGCCATCCCGGAGGGGGCAAGGAGACCCAGTACTTC	CASSHPGGGKETQYF
TRBV28	.	TRBJ2-7	.	TGTGCCAGCAGTTTTTTCGGCGAGCAGTACTTC	CASSFFGEQYF
TRBV4-1	.	TRBJ1-4	.	TGCGCCAGCAGCCAAGGGCAGGGCCCTCCAGGAATTGAAAAACTGTTTTTT	CASSQGQGPPGIEKLFF
TRBV7-8	.	TRBJ1-2	TRBD1	TGTGCCAGCAGCTTGTACGACAGGGGGGCGGGCTACACCTTC	CASSLYDRGAGYTF
TRBV5-1	.	TRBJ2-1	TRBD2	TGCGCCAGCAGCTTGGAGCCTAGCGGGGGGGCGGGCAATGAGCAGTTCTTC	CASSLEPSGGAGNEQFF
TRBV7-8	.	TRBJ1-1	TRBD1	TGTGCCAGCAGTAAAAACCGGGACAGAGGAACTGAAGCTTTCTTT	CASSKNRDRGTEAFF
TRBV28	.	TRBJ1-4	.	TGTGCCAGCAGGTTGGCAGGATTTTATGAAAAACTGTTTTTT	CASRLAGFYEKLFF
TRBV6-5	once	TRBJ1-2	.	TGTGCCAGCAGTTACTCTTTGCAGTTGAACTATGGCTACACCTTC	CASSYSLQLNYGYTF
TRBV9	.	TRBJ2-7	.	TGTGCCAGCAGCGTAGGGGCCTCGGCCCACGAGCAGTACTTC	CASSVGASAHEQYF
TRBV6-1	.	TRBJ2-3	TRBD2	TGTGCCAGCAGTGTACTAGCGGGAGAGGGAGATACGCAGTATTTT	CASSVLAGEGDTQYF
TRBV15	.	TRBJ1-1	.	TGTGCCACCAGCAGAGATCGGGTAGCTGAAGCTTTCTTT	CATSRDRVAEAFF
TRBV6-1	.	TRBJ2-7	.	TGTGCCAGCAGTGAAGTCTCTCCAGCGTCGGACGAGCAGTACTTC	CASSEVSPASDEQYF
TRBV19	.	TRBJ1-5	TRBD1	TGTGCCAGTAGTCGCGCGGGACAGGGGGTGAGACAGCCCCAGCATTTT	CASSRAGQGVRQPQHF
TRBV5-4	.	TRBJ2-3	TRBD2	TGTGCCAGCAGCCCGCCAACCGGGACTAGCGGAAGCACAGATACGCAGTATTTT	CASSPPTGTSGSTDTQYF
TRBV7-8	.	TRBJ2-7	.	TGTGCCAGCAGCTTGATACAGGGCGAGCAGTACTTC	CASSLIQGEQYF
TRBV6-4	.	TRBJ1-1	.	TGTGCCAGCAGTGACCAGCATGACAGCACTGAAGCTTTCTTT	CASSDQHDSTEAFF
TRBV28	.	TRBJ1-2	TRBD1	TGTGCCAGCAGCCCCGGACAGGGGGCGTATGGCTACACCTTC	CASSPGQGAYGYTF
TRBV7-2	.	TRBJ2-3	TRBD2	TGTGCCAGCAGCCAACGCCCCGGGGGGTCAGATACGCAGTATTTT	CASSQRPGGSDTQYF
TRBV5-4	once	TRBJ2-3	.	TGTGCCAGCAGCTTGACCCTTAGTACAGATACGCAGTATTTT	CASSLTLSTDTQYF
TRBV10-3	.	TRBJ2-1	TRBD1	TGTGCCATCGGGACAGGGAACAATGAGCAGTTCTTC	CAIGTGNNEQFF
TRBV7-2	.	TRBJ2-2	TRBD1	TGTGCCAGCTCCTTGGCAGGGGGACGCACCGGGGAGCTGTTTTTT	CASSLAGGRTGELFF
TRBV4-1	.	TRBJ1-3	TRBD1	TGCGCCAGCAGCCCGGGACAGGGTGGAGGAAACACCATATATTTT	CASSPGQGGGNTIYF
TRBV6-1	.	TRBJ1-2	.	TGTGCCAGCAGTGGAGGTCGGGTCTGGGACTATGGCTACACCTTC	CASSGGRVWDYGYTF
TRBV4-2	few	TRBJ2-7	.	TGTGCCAGCAGCCAAGATAGAACCTACCACGAGCAGTACTTC	CASSQDRTYHEQYF
TRBV11-2	.	TRBJ2-1	TRBD1	TGTGCCAGCAGCTGGGGACAGTTAAATGAGCAGTTCTTC	CASSWGQLNEQFF
TRBV27	.	TRBJ1-6	.	TGTGCCAGCAGTCCGGGGGGGGATTCACCCCTCCACTTT	CASSPGGDSPLHF
TRBV6-1	.	TRBJ1-2	.	TGTGCCAGCAAGGTTACTACTAACTATGGCTACACCTTC	CASKVTTNYGYTF
TRBV9	.	TRBJ2-1	.	TGTGCCAGCAGCGTTCGGGGGGACATCTCCTACAATGAGCAGTTCTTC	CASSVRGDISYNEQFF
TRBV6-6	.	TRBJ1-2	.	TGTGCCAGCAGTTACAAGGCAGGGTATGTCGGCTACACCTTC	CASSYKAGYVGYTF
TRBV4-1	.	TRBJ2-2	TRBD1	TGCGCCAGCTCAGTTGCAGGGGGCGCGTATGGCGGGGAGCTGTTTTTT	CASSVAGGAYGGELFF
TRBV7-8	.	TRBJ2-1	TRBD1	TGTGCCAGCAGCTTAGCGATCGGTGGGACAGGGGGCTTCAATGAGCAGTTCTTC	CASSLAIGGTGGFNEQFF
TRBV6-1	.	TRBJ2-3	TRBD2	TGTGCCAGCAAAGAGGCTAGCGGGTTTGCAGATACGCAGTATTTT	CASKEASGFADTQYF
TRBV6-5	.	TRBJ2-7	TRBD1	TGTGCCAGCAGCCGAGGGGGCTCTTTGGCCTACGAGCAGTACTTC	CASSRGGSLAYEQYF
TRBV5-1	.	TRBJ1-6	TRBD1	TGCGCCAGCAGCTTAGACAGGGAGTATTCACCCCTCCACTTT	CASSLDREYSPLHF
TRBV4-1	.	TRBJ2-7	TRBD1	TGCGCCAGCAGCCAGAAGACAGGGAATCGGACCTACGAGCAGTACTTC	CASSQKTGNRTYEQYF
TRBV28	once	TRBJ1-2	.	TGTGCCAGCAGGTTGAACAGGGATGGCTACACCTTC	CASRLNRDGYTF
TRBV6-5	.	TRBJ1-3	TRBD1	TGTGCCAGCAGTAGAACAGGGGGCTCTGGAAACACCATATATTTT	CASSRTGGSGNTIYF
TRBV6-4	few	TRBJ2-6	.	TGTGCCAGCAGTGACGGGGGCACTGGGGCCAACGTCCTGACTTTC	CASSDGGTGANVLTF
TRBV7-9	.	TRBJ2-1	TRBD1	TGTGCCAGCAGACTGGACAGGGGAAAATACAATGAGCAGTTCTTC	CASRLDRGKYNEQFF
TRBV2	.	TRBJ1-2	.	TGTGCCAGCAGTGGCTCGACAGCGTATGGCTACACCTTC	CASSGSTAYGYTF
TRBV19	.	TRBJ1-5	TRBD1	TGTGCCAGTAGTCTCGACAGGGCGCCTCAGCCCCAGCATTTT	CASSLDRAPQPQHF
TRBV5-5	.	TRBJ1-3	.	TGTGCCAGCCTAAATCCAGGGGCCCGCTCTGGAAACACCATATATTTT	CASLNPGARSGNTIYF
TRBV13	few	TRBJ1-1	.	TGTGCCAGCAGCTTAGCCAGGGTCTCAGAAGCTTTCTTT	CASSLARVSEAFF
TRBV28	.	TRBJ2-6	TRBD1	TGTGCCAGCACCGGCGGCAGGGGGCTCCTCTCTGGGGCCAACGTCCTGACTTTC	CASTGGRGLLSGANVLTF
TRBV30	.	TRBJ1-3	.	TGTGCCGGAGCGGGGGTAAGCTCTGGAAACACCATATATTTT	CAGAGVSSGNTIYF
TRBV21-1	.	TRBJ1-5	.	TGTGCCAGCACCGGGGATTCCGACGGCCTCAATCAGCCCCAGCATTTT	CASTGDSDGLNQPQHF
TRBV14	.	TRBJ2-5	.	TGTGCCAGCAGCCAAGATCTTGGCGGAGGGGTGCGGGAGACCCAGTACTTC	CASSQDLGGGVRETQYF
TRBV7-6	.	TRBJ1-4	.	TGTGCCAGCAGCTTAGCCGGAGGGGCCAGGACTAATGAAAAACTGTTTTTT	CASSLAGGARTNEKLFF
TRBV4-2	once	TRBJ2-2	TRBD2	TGTGCCAGCAGCCAAGGGAGCGGGGGTGACACCGGGGAGCTGTTTTTT	CASSQGSGGDTGELFF
TRBV7-3	.	TRBJ2-1	TRBD2	TGTGCCAGCAGCCCGCTAGCGGGGAACTACAATGAGCAGTTCTTC	CASSPLAGNYNEQFF
TRBV6-1	few	TRBJ2-1	.	TGTGCCAGCAGTGACGCAGCTAGTGAGCAGTTCTTC	CASSDAASEQFF
TRBV7-9	.	TRBJ1-5	.	TGTGCCAGCGGGACTACCTGGGGGCAGGACGATCAGCCCCAGCATTTT	CASGTTWGQDDQPQHF